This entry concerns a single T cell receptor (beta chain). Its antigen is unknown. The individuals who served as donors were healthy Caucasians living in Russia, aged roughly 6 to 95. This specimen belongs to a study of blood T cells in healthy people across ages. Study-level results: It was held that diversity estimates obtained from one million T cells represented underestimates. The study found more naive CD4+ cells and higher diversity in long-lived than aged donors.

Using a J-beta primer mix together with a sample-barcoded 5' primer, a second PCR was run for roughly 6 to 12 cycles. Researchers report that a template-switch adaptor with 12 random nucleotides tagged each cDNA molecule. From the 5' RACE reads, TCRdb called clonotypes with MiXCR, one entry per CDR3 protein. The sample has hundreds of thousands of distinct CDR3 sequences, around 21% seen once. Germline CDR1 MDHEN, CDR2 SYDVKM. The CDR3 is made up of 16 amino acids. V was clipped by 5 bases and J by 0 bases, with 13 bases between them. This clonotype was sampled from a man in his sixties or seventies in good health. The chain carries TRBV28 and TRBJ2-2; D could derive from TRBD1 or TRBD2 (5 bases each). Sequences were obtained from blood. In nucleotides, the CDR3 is TGTGCCAGCAGTGGCCCGGGGCCTCCGAACACCGGGGAGCTGTTTTTT. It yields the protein CASSGPGPPNTGELFF.